The 9 T cell receptor beta chains in this list originate from one sample, sequenced in a study of glioma-infiltrating T cells. The iRepertoire nested amplicon-rescue multiplex PCR amplified TCR alpha and beta CDR3s from RNA. TCRdb re-called the multiplex PCR reads through MiXCR, storing one row per CDR3 protein. The sample yields 160,000 or so distinct CDR3 sequences, around 45% seen once. Sequenced material: glioma tissue, nonneoplastic brain tissue, or PBMCs (not recorded which). Receptor source: a human donor with low-grade glioma or glioblastoma, undergoing nonglioma brain surgery, or in good health (not recorded which).

This clonotype was observed at least ten times. The chain is built from TRBV20-1 and TRBJ2-1; 8 bases line up with TRBD2. The CDR3 has 14 amino acids. The germline V gene has CDR1 DFQATT and CDR2 SNEGSKA (reference sequence). After removal of 3 bases from V and 4 bases from J, the junction contained 5 bases not matched to a gene. CDR3 in DNA: TGCAGTGCTAGTTGGCGGGAGGTTTACAATGAGCAGTTCTTC. It translates to CSASWREVYNEQFF.

Worth noting for this clonotype: This may come from a read error, since a much larger clone is one base off. The genes are TRBV6-6 and TRBJ2-2; the match to TRBD2 covers 10 bases. The CDR3 has 15 residues. The germline V gene has CDR1 MNHNY and CDR2 SVGAGI (reference sequence). The CDR3 DNA sequence: TGTGCCAGTTCTCCGGGACTAGCGAACACCGGGGAGCAGTTTTTT. Residues: CASSPGLANTGEQFF.

The CDR3 nucleotides are TGTGCCAGCAGTTCCTGGACTAGCGGGAGGGACAATGAGCAGTTCTTC. Amino acid sequence: CASSSWTSGRDNEQFF. The V gene is TRBV12-3 or TRBV12-4, the J gene TRBJ2-1; 15 nucleotides line up with TRBD2. The CDR3 loop spans 16 amino acids. J gave up 5 bases and V 4 bases, and 3 bases lay outside the gene matches.

This clonotype came up a few times. The rearrangement joins TRBV5-1 to TRBJ2-7; 9 nucleotides agree with TRBD2. J gave up 5 bases and V 1 base, and 10 bases lay outside the gene matches. The CDR3 extends over 16 amino acids. Germline V CDR1 and CDR2: SGHRS, YFSETQ. CDR3 nucleotide sequence: TGCGCCAGCAGCTTGTTCGCGGGAGGGCCCCCTGACGAGCAGTACTTC. It codes for CASSLFAGGPPDEQYF.

Remarks on this clonotype: A read error may account for a junction end that differs from germline. The rearrangement links TRBV14 to TRBJ1-1; D is perhaps TRBD1 (6 bases). Germline V gene sequence: CDR1 SGHDN, CDR2 FVKESK. The CDR3 contains 13 residues. The CDR3 sequence: CASSPFWDTGAFF. The DNA of the CDR3 is TGTGCCAGCAGCCCGTTCTGGGACACTGGAGCTTTCTTT. The complete variable domain, with remaining parts taken from reference TRBV14 and TRBJ1-1, reads EAGVTQFPSHSVIEKGQTVTLRCDPISGHDNLYWYRRVMGKEIKFLLHFVKESKQDESGMPNNRFLAERTGGTYSTLKVQPAELEDSGVYFCASSPFWDTGAFFGQGTRLTVV.

This rearrangement joins TRBV29-1 to TRBJ2-7; TRBD1 agrees at 11 bases. With 6 bases clipped from V and 4 bases from J, the junction kept 8 bases outside the gene matches. In germline, CDR1 is SQVTM, CDR2 ANQGSEA. The length of the CDR3 is 14 residues. This CDR3 is CSVVWTGGLYEQYF. CDR3 DNA sequence: TGCAGCGTCGTATGGACAGGGGGCTTATACGAGCAGTACTTC.

A few counts support this clonotype. The V gene is TRBV20-1, the J gene TRBJ2-3; tentatively, D is TRBD2 (6 bases). The ends were cut back, 5 bases at V and 3 bases at J, with 18 bases in the middle. Germline lookup yields CDR1 DFQATT and CDR2 SNEGSKA (reference sequence). The CDR3 has 15 amino acids. The CDR3 protein is CSAARLEGLTDTQYF. The CDR3 region has the DNA TGCAGTGCTGCAAGACTAGAGGGCCTTACAGATACGCAGTATTTT.

As concerns this clonotype: A read error may produce the germline difference seen at one junction end. V gene TRBV28 combines with J gene TRBJ2-3; TRBD2 is a possible D gene (6 bases). Germline V gene sequence: CDR1 MDHEN, CDR2 SYDVKM. The CDR3 runs 13 residues. As DNA, the CDR3 is TGTGCCAGCAGATCCTGGGAGGCAGATGCGCAGTATTTT. It translates to CASRSWEADAQYF.

This sequence joins TRBV6-5 and TRBJ1-6; a possible D gene is TRBD1 (5 bases). CDR1 MNHEY and CDR2 SVGAGI come from the germline V gene. V was trimmed by 5 bases and J by 13 bases, leaving 24 bases between them. This CDR3 contains 16 residues. The CDR3 sequence is CASSEAGAGCGSPLHF. Written as DNA, the CDR3 is TGTGCCAGCAGTGAAGCCGGAGCAGGGTGCGGATCGCCCCTCCACTTT.